The T cell receptor (beta chain) under discussion was sequenced for a study of cytomegalovirus exposure and HLA in healthy donors (dated by TCRdb to between 2016 and 2019). About the investigation overall: In an earlier analysis of roughly 590 of the donors, around 290 Gb of sequence data and 90 million to 130 million unique TCR beta sequences from roughly 190 million T cells were reported. An early release that covered about 600 HLA-typed donors contained around 300 gigabases of sequencing data and 70 million to 100 million unique TCR sequences. Of the roughly 400 genotyped donors, roughly 85% fell in the genetic ancestry cluster associated with self-reported Caucasian donors. The study aimed to test whether signatures of past pathogen exposure could be identified by cataloging public T cell receptors. The study profiled the T cell repertoires of under 850 subjects by immunosequencing and related them to cytomegalovirus serostatus. A separate validation cohort of more than 100 different subjects was used in addition to the approximately 610-subject first cohort. To predict cytomegalovirus infection status, the study brought together high-throughput TCR immunosequencing, statistical association of individual TCRs with disease status, and machine learning. To study patterns of TCR occurrence, a later analysis re-analyzed previously published TCR beta repertoires from 666 donors and added high-resolution HLA genotyping. In the later analysis, no new phenotypic data were used to find candidate immune exposures; instead, reliance was placed on TCR beta sequences and their occurrence across donors. An earlier analysis of approximately 640 of the donors applied high-throughput TCR beta sequencing to assess whether each TCR beta V gene segment acted as functional or pseudogenic. Alongside the repertoire data, information on donor age, sex, ethnicity and CMV serostatus was compiled. A later genetic analysis used genome-wide SNP genotypes for about 65% of the roughly 670 donors, treating that subset as a discovery cohort. Every discovery cohort repertoire had been produced on one sequencing platform. HLA typing covered class I and class II loci at four-digit resolution. Typing coverage differed by locus: A, B, C, DRB1 and DQB1 were typed in roughly 620-630 donors, DQA1 in roughly 500, DPA1 in approximately 610, and DPB1 in just under 490. Roughly five DR-DQ haplotypes were handled as single units for association and clustering, since linkage in the cohort was strong. Among some 400 genotyped donors of the cohort, an average of 235,054 unique TCR beta nucleotide sequences were sequenced per donor, roughly 20% of them non-productive.

The library was made by the immunoSEQ multiplex PCR assay. A mixture of 60 forward primers for TCR Vbeta segments and 13 reverse primers for TCR Jbeta segments was used in the multiplex PCR. The CDR3 region of rearranged TCR beta genes was amplified from genomic DNA with a multiplex PCR assay. The amplified TCR beta libraries were sequenced on the Illumina HiSeq System as 87-base-pair reads. The study's own analysis went as follows. A later analysis tallied around 82 million unique TCR beta chains across the 666 repertoires, and some 12 million of those chains were shared by two or more donors. Raw reads were error-corrected and collapsed into unique sequences with a nearest-neighbor algorithm that merged closely related sequences to remove PCR and sequencing errors. CDR3 sequences were aligned to IMGT reference sequences to assign V, D and J gene segments. For a sequence to be retained, a match of at least six nucleotides to both a V gene segment and a J gene segment was required. A rearrangement counted as productive if the CDR3 had no stop codons and remained in frame with V and J, and every other rearrangement counted as non-productive. Following IMGT convention, CDR3 was defined as the stretch from the second conserved V-encoded cysteine up to the conserved J-encoded phenylalanine. The earlier analysis of some 540 of the donors excluded any sequence lacking an unambiguous match to a single V gene segment. An earlier analysis of a few hundred of the donors called V segments functional above 56.7% productive rearrangements and segregating when the between-donor standard deviation exceeded 5%. To diagnose cytomegalovirus status from the catalog of TCR beta chain sequences, a statistical classification framework was built. In a later analysis, TCR nucleotide sequences were compared against IMGT/GENE-DB human TR gene sequences so that V and J genes could be assigned. Using the TCRdist pipeline, a later analysis assigned CDR3 sequences along with most-parsimonious VDJ recombination scenarios. In a later analysis, each TCR beta chain was defined by its CDR3 amino acid sequence together with its V-gene family, and reads lacking a unique V-gene family were excluded. In a later analysis, 550 to 650 highly shared, low-generation-probability nucleotide sequences were removed to address suspected cross-contamination and a sequencing artifact. In a later analysis, a clonal expansion index for each public chain was calculated from normalized within-repertoire ranks of inferred template counts. A later analysis computed generation probabilities with a VDJ recombination model fitted to out-of-frame rearrangements, and checked the results against IGoR. In a later analysis, hypergeometric tests were used to score TCR-TCR, TCR-HLA and TCR-CMV co-occurrence, with a repertoire-size bias correction applied to TCR pairs. False discovery rates were estimated in a later analysis by permuting HLA or CMV assignments 20 times. A later analysis grouped co-occurring TCRs with DBSCAN, adding TCRdist sequence similarity when clustering within HLA-allele-positive subsets. Repertoires with fewer than 30,000 or more than 120,000 public chains were left out of co-occurrence clustering, as were five repertoires with anomalous nucleotide sharing. Imported from immuneACCESS, the table was reduced by TCRdb to in-frame sequences with V and J called. These copies leave out some clones; in studies compared against another copy, an unresolved V gene accounts for under half, and the cause of the remainder is not known. V, J and clone size are those of that table, while D and trimming were read from the DNA. The sample records about 150,000 clones, around 84% of which are singletons. The ten largest account for roughly 5.9% of the sample.

A remark on this clone: Its antigen remains unidentified. Per-base qualities were not stored, and no clone one base away is much larger.

The germline V gene yields SGHRS for CDR1 and YFSETQ for CDR2. Trimming at the junction amounts to 6 bases on V and 0 bases on J, and the germline ends lie 28 bases apart. Including the terminal cysteine and phenylalanine, the CDR3 comprises 20 residues. Only the CDR3 DNA is retained, 60 bases long and in frame from the first base. The cohort comprised more than 550 healthy bone marrow donors. Cohort members were all nominally healthy when sampled, although unrecorded immune exposures were likely present. The donor tested CMV seropositive, placing the donor among the roughly 270 seropositive members of the cohort. A peripheral blood sample was provided by each donor, and peripheral blood mononuclear cells were used for TCR beta sequencing. The Qiagen DNeasy Blood Extraction Kit was used to extract genomic DNA from the blood cell samples. The full study reports these points: The cohort was sequenced for TCR beta chains only, and without alpha or paired-chain data the features that could be detected were limited. While some public TCRs were present in many individuals, most TCR sequences turned up only very rarely across donors. Because some donors lacked HLA typing at each locus, the association tests relied only on the typed subset. At a false discovery rate of 0.05, a later analysis linked under 20,000 TCR beta sequences to specific HLA alleles. A later genetic analysis reported fewer N-insertions in productive TCRs among donors in an Asian-associated ancestry cluster than the roughly 690-donor mean. The sequencing pipeline was judged likely to have produced a cluster of highly shared sequence variants as a technical artifact. In the study, around 150 TCR beta chains were listed as associated with cytomegalovirus. In a later analysis, the rate of TCR association differed among HLA loci, with DRB1 alleles having the most associated TCRs and HLA-C alleles having the fewest. It was suggested by the authors that the approach could potentially be generalized to other disease states and immunological phenotypes. Linkage disequilibrium might explain the correlated functional status among segregating V segments, but an unknown experimental factor could not be ruled out. Roughly uniform sequencing depth across donors was assumed in presence/absence analyses, although this assumption may not hold. An earlier analysis of around 500 of the donors showed that most TCR beta V segments appeared in productive rearrangements either about 87% or about 30% of the time, which broadly matched IMGT annotations. Some IMGT-functional V segments, including TRBV6-2 and TRBV6-3, could not be distinguished by the 87-base-pair reads and were therefore excluded. Because counts were too low, approximately 18 rarely observed V segments, including chromosome 9 orphons, were excluded from the earlier analysis of around 640 of the donors. In a later analysis, HLA-associated TCR beta chains showed more clonal expansion and lower generation probabilities than non-associated chains that were equally common. Strong co-occurrence of HLA alleles, especially DR and DQ, made assigning TCR associations to individual alleles difficult. The only immune exposure information available for the cohort was CMV serostatus. In vitro tests confirmed that a few of the cytomegalovirus-associated TCR beta chains recognize cytomegalovirus antigens. The classifier was reported to diagnose cytomegalovirus status with high specificity and sensitivity in both the original cohort and the validation cohort. A later analysis found that most CMV-associated TCR beta chains appeared HLA-restricted, with HLA associations seemingly driven largely by CMV exposure. A further reported finding was that TCR beta sequences accurately predicted the HLA-A and HLA-B alleles for most subjects in the first cohort. A later analysis reported that several top co-occurrence clusters appeared linked to parvovirus B19, influenza, CMV and Epstein-Barr virus. V-gene and J-gene trimming of TCR beta chains was associated with a missense DCLRE1C variant in a later genetic analysis, and the association was replicated in an independent cohort.

The sequencing input was PBMCs. The TCR was taken from a woman aged 35 to 49 in good health and CMV-seropositive. The rearranged chain carries TRBV5-1 and TRBJ1-5, and TRBD1 may be the D gene, going by 6 matching bases. In nucleotides, the sequence is TGCGCCAGCACCGTTCGGGACAAGGTCTTATTCGGTAGTAGCAATCAGCCCCAGCATTTT. This encodes CASTVRDKVLFGSSNQPQHF.